This T cell receptor (beta chain) was sequenced during a study of T cells after yellow fever vaccination. TCRdb itself ran the 5' RACE reads through MiXCR, one entry per CDR3 protein. The sample carries 250,000 to 400,000 distinct CDR3 sequences, over 3.5% recorded once. The CDR3 length is 17 residues. Germline V lookup: CDR1 LGHNA, CDR2 YSLEER. For this clonotype: The junction departs from germline at one end; a sequencing error may be responsible.

The V call is TRBV4-3, the J call TRBJ2-5; 10 bases are a match to TRBD1. Sequenced here: PBMCs, sampled 15 days after the yellow fever booster vaccination. This clonotype was sampled from a man between 18 and 35 years old who received the YFV17D yellow fever vaccine. The CDR3 here is CASSQTWGTGVQETRYF. CDR3 coding DNA: TGCGCCAGCAGCCAAACCTGGGGGACAGGGGTACAAGAGACCCGGTACTTC.